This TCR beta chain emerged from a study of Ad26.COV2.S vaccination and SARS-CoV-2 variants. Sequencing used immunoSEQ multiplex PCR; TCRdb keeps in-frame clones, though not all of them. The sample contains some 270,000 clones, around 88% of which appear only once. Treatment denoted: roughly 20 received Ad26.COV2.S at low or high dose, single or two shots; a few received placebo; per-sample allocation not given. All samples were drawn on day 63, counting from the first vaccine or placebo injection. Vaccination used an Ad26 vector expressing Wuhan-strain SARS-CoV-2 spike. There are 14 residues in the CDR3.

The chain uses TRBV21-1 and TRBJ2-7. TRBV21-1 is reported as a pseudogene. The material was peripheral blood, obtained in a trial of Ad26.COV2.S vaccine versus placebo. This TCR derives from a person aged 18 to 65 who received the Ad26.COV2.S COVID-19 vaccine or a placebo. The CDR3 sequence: CASSKILDGYEQYV. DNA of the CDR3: TGTGCCAGCAGCAAAATCCTGGACGGCTACGAGCAGTACGTC.